Many counts were recorded for the clone carrying this T cell receptor (beta chain). The antigen remains undetermined. The data were obtained in a study of read filtering for tumor transcriptome and immune sequencing. From around 0.4 ug of RNA, a library with molecular barcoded alpha/delta and beta/gamma adaptors was made. TCRdb processed the reads anew with MiXCR; each CDR3 protein has one entry. Of 43,000 or so distinct CDR3 sequences listed, more than 10% are singletons. Every patient had bone marrow sampled while the disease was active. General study results and limits: Roughly 80% of IR-seq clonotypes had one read, totaling approximately 3.5% of reads; RNA-seq: 74.6% and 44.6%.

Sequencing was carried out using a population of CD138-negative cells sorted from bone marrow. This receptor was taken from a donor at least 40 years old with multiple myeloma.

The CDR3: CASRRQGGTYSNQPQHF. CDR3 sequence (DNA): TGTGCCAGCAGGCGTCAAGGGGGAACTTATAGCAATCAGCCCCAGCATTTT. The chain carries TRBV2 and TRBJ1-5, with D possibly TRBD1 on 6 matching bases. Trimming left V 6 bases short and J 0 bases short, with 18 bases between. This CDR3 is built from 17 residues. The germline V gene encodes CDR1 SNHLY and CDR2 FYNNEI.